This T cell receptor beta chain was sequenced for a study of OX40 agonist ivuxolimab in advanced cancers. Background for the entire study: Ivuxolimab was a fully human IgG2 agonistic monoclonal antibody targeting the costimulatory receptor OX40 (CD134). The purpose of peripheral TCRbeta sequencing was to test whether ivuxolimab changed TCR sequence diversity and led to clonal T-cell expansion. Patients were allowed to have had prior anti-PD-1, anti-PD-L1 or anti-CTLA-4 therapy, and 30% to 40% of the dose-escalation patients had been treated with checkpoint inhibitors. Intravenous ivuxolimab was administered to patients every 2 weeks at six dose levels: 0.01, 0.1, 0.3, 1.5, 3 and 10 mg/kg. A male proportion of approximately 83% and a mean age of approximately 55 years, ranging from 23 to 79, were recorded for the dose-escalation cohort. The paper describes the monotherapy dose-escalation part (N of about 55 patients) of the phase I trial of ivuxolimab. Three dose-escalation patients achieved partial responses, one with hepatocellular carcinoma and two with cutaneous melanoma. Of the roughly 54 dose-escalation patients, hepatocellular carcinoma was present in roughly 19, melanoma in some 15, renal cell carcinoma in 9 and head and neck cancer in 9.

Paper-wide results and their limitations: The antigen specificity of the peripheral T cells that underwent clonal expansion was not determined. In the 0.1-3.0 mg/kg groups, partial responders were among the patients with the lowest normalized peripheral clonal expansion, particularly in CD8+ T cells. Low levels of normalized T-cell clonal expansion were also seen in some patients who did not respond. Clonal expansion of both CD4+ and CD8+ blood T cells was observed from baseline to week 6 at doses 0.1 to 3.0 mg/kg. After ivuxolimab, expanded clones were on average more numerous among CD8+ T cells than among CD4+ T cells.

The trial excluded patients who had a history of autoimmune disease or were on systemic immunosuppression. Peripheral blood for TCR sequencing was drawn from every dose cohort at baseline, at cycle 4 day 1 and at cycle 7 day 1. Samples were obtained from an open-label, multicenter, first-in-human phase I dose-escalation trial of ivuxolimab. The trial enrolled adults with locally advanced or metastatic head and neck squamous cell, hepatocellular, melanoma or renal cell carcinoma. CD4+ and CD8+ T cells were sorted separately from peripheral blood before TCR sequencing. V and J are truncated by 3 bases and 8 bases respectively, leaving an intervening sequence of 16 bases. There are 14 amino acids in the CDR3, from cysteine to phenylalanine inclusive. Only the CDR3 DNA stays, 42 bases, in frame from base 1. The CDR1 and CDR2 encoded by the germline V gene are KGHSH and LQKENI. For sequencing of the TCRbeta CDR3 region, genomic DNA was extracted from the sorted cells. TCRbeta CDR3 regions were sequenced using the immunoSEQ Assay. In its TCRdb copy, this immuneACCESS table keeps in-frame sequences only and misses some clones. Where compared with another copy, unresolved V genes explain less than half of these, and the others have no known cause. In all, the sample holds roughly 80,000 clones, and roughly four fifths of those were seen once. The ten most abundant clones make up 1.5% to 2% of the sample.

In regard to this clone: No antigen is known for it. No much larger clone is present one base from it, and per-base qualities are unavailable.

Sequenced here: CD4+ or CD8+ T cells sorted from blood, sampled in a trial of the OX40 agonist ivuxolimab. The rearrangement joined TRBV18 to TRBJ1-2; no confident D gene assignment can be made. This sequence originates from an adult with an advanced solid tumor such as melanoma, head and neck, liver or kidney cancer. The DNA is TGTGCCAGCTCACCCTTTTCTGGAGCGCGGGGCTACACCTTC. Translated, this gives CASSPFSGARGYTF. With the rest looked up from the reference TRBV18 and TRBJ1-2 genes rather than sequenced, the full variable domain is NAGVMQNPRHLVRRRGQEARLRCSPMKGHSHVYWYRQLPEEGLKFMVYLQKENIIDESGMPKERFSAEFPKEGPSILRIQQVVRGDSAAYFCASSPFSGARGYTFGSGTRLTVV.